What follows are 3 T cell receptor beta chains derived from one specimen sequenced in a study of tumor and adjacent non-tumor tissue in lung cancer. This sample's RNA came from whole unsorted tissue. The library came from three nested PCR rounds adapted from ARM-PCR protocols. TCRdb processed the multiplex PCR reads anew with MiXCR; each CDR3 protein has one entry. The sample has 120,000 or so distinct CDR3 sequences, over 70% seen once; the top ten hold around 21%. Sequenced sample: lung tumor tissue. These receptors were obtained from a man between 65 and 85 years old with non-small cell lung cancer.

A word on this clonotype: One junction end disagrees with the germline gene, perhaps due to a read error. The genes are TRBV30 and TRBJ1-2; D remains ambiguous. The CDR3 spans 14 residues. Germline-derived CDR1 and CDR2 are GTSNPN and SVGIG (reference sequence). CDR3 nucleotide sequence: TGTGCCCGGAGTGTAGGTCCCCCATGGTATGGCTACACCTTC. Translation gives CARSVGPPWYGYTF.

Notes on this clonotype: The junction departs from the called germline gene at one end, perhaps through a read error. The chain uses TRBV11-2 and TRBJ2-1; the match to TRBD2 covers 7 bases. CDR1 is SGHAT, CDR2 FQNNGV, per germline. The CDR3 sequence is 16 residues long. CDR3 sequence (DNA): TGTGCCAGCGGCTTAGGGTTCGGGAGGACCTACGATGAGCGGTTCTTC. It is translated as CASGLGFGRTYDERFF.

This clonotype has ten or more counts. This chain links TRBV20-1 with TRBJ1-1, with TRBD1 identical over 7 bases. CDR1 and CDR2 from the germline V gene are DFQATT and SNEGSKA (reference sequence). V shed 5 bases and J 1 base; nucleotides not matched to a gene: 7. The CDR3 covers 14 residues. The CDR3 DNA reads as TGCAGTGCTCGCAAGTGGGACAGGAACACTGAAGCTTTCTTT. This gives the protein CSARKWDRNTEAFF.